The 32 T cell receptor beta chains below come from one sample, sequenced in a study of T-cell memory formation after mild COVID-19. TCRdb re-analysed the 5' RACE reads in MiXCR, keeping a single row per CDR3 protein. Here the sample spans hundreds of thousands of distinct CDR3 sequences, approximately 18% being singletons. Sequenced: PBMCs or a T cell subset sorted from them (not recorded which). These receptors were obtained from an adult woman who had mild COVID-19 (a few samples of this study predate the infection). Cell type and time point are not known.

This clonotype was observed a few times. CDR3 nucleotides: TGTGCCACCAGCAGAGGATCGGGGCAGGGGATTCAGCCCCAGCATTTT. It encodes CATSRGSGQGIQPQHF. V is TRBV15 and J is TRBJ1-5, with TRBD1 as a possible D gene (6 bases). The CDR3 consists of 16 residues. Germline assignment: CDR1 LNHNV and CDR2 YYDKDF (reference sequence). V was pared by 1 base and J by 6 bases, with 16 bases between.

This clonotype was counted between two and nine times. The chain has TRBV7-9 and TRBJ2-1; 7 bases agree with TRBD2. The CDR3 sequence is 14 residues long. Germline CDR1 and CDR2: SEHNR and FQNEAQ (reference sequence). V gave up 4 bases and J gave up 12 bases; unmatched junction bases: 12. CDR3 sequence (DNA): TGTGCCAGCAGCTCGCCCCTGGCGGGAGTGGGGCAGTTCTTC. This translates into CASSSPLAGVGQFF.

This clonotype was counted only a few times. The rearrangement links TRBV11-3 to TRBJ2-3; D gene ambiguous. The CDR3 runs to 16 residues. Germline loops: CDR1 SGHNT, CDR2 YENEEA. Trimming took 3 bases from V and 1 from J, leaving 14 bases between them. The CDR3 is CASSLSSGFRTDTQYF. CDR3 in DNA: TGTGCCAGCAGCTTGAGTTCCGGGTTTCGCACAGATACGCAGTATTTT.

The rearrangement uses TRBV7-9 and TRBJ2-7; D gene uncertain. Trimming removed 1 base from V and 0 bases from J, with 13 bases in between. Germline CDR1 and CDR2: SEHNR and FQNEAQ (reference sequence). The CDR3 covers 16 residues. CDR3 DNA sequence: TGTGCCAGCAGCTTAGAGAACTTATTAAGCTCCTACGAGCAGTACTTC. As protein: CASSLENLLSSYEQYF.

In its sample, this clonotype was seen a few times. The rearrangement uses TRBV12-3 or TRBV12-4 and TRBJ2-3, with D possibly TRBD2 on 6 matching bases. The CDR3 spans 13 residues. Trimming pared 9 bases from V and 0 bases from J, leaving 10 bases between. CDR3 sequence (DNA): TGTGCCAGTAGCGGCCTGAGCACAGATACGCAGTATTTT. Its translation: CASSGLSTDTQYF.

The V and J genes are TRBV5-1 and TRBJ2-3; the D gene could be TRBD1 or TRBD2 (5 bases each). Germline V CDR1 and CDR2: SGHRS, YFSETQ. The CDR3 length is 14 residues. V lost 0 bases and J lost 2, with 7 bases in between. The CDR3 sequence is CASSLGGFTDTQYF. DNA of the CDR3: TGCGCCAGCAGCTTGGGGGGGTTCACAGATACGCAGTATTTT.

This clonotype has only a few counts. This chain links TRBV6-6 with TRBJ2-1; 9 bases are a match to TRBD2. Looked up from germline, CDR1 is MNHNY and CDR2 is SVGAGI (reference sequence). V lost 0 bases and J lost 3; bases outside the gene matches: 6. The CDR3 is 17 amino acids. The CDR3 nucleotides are TGTGCCAGCAGTTACTCTGATCGACTAGCGGTCTACAATGAGCAGTTCTTC. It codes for CASSYSDRLAVYNEQFF.

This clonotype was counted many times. The CDR3: CSVAGTRDTGELFF. The CDR3 coding sequence is TGCAGCGTTGCCGGGACTAGAGACACCGGGGAGCTGTTTTTT. V usage is TRBV29-1 and J usage is TRBJ2-2, with 8 bases matching TRBD2. Germline CDR1 and CDR2: SQVTM and ANQGSEA. This CDR3 is built from 14 residues. With 4 bases clipped from V and 3 bases from J, the junction kept 4 bases outside the gene matches.

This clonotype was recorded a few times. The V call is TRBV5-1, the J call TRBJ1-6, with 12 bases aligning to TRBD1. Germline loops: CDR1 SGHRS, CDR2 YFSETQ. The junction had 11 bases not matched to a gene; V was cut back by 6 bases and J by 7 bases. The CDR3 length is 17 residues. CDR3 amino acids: CASTDLGQGARNSPLHF. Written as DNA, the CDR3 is TGCGCCAGCACGGATCTGGGACAGGGGGCCCGGAATTCACCCCTCCACTTT.

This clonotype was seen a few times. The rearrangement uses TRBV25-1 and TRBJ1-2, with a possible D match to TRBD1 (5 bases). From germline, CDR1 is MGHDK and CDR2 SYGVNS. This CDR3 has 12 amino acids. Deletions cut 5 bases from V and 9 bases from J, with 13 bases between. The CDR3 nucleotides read TGTGCCAGCAGTAGGTGGGGACTTCGCTACACCTTC. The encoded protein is CASSRWGLRYTF.

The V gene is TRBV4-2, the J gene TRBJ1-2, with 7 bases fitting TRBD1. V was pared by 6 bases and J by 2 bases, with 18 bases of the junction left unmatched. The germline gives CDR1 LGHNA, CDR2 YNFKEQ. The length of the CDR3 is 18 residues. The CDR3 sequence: CASREKPYRGTGNYGYTF. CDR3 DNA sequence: TGTGCCAGCAGAGAGAAGCCCTACAGGGGAACGGGAAACTATGGCTACACCTTC.

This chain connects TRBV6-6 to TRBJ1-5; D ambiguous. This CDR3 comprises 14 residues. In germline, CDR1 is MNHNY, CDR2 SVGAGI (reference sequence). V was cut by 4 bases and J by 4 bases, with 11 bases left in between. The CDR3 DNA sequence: TGTGCCAGCAGTTGGGAGGGTGGGAATCAGCCCCAGCATTTT. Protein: CASSWEGGNQPQHF.

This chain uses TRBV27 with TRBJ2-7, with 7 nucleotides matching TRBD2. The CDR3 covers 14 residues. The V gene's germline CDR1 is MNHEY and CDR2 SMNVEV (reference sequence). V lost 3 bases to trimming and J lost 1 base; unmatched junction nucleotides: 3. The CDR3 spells CASSFASGSYEQYF. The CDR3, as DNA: TGTGCCAGCAGTTTTGCTAGCGGTTCCTACGAGCAGTACTTC.

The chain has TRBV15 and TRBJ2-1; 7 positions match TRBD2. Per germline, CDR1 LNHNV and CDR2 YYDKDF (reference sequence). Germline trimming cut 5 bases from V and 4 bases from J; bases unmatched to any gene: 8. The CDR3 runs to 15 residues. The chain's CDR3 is CATSFGRGTYNEQFF. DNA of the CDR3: TGTGCCACCAGCTTCGGGCGGGGGACGTACAATGAGCAGTTCTTC.

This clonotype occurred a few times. CDR3 amino acids: CASSALAGPSTDTQYF. The DNA of the CDR3 is TGTGCCAGTTCGGCACTAGCGGGACCTAGCACAGATACGCAGTATTTT. The rearrangement links TRBV6-2 or TRBV6-3 to TRBJ2-3; 10 bases match TRBD2. J lost 0 bases, V lost 9 bases, and 9 bases had no gene match. Germline V gene sequence: CDR1 MNHEY, CDR2 SVGEGT. The CDR3 spans 16 residues.

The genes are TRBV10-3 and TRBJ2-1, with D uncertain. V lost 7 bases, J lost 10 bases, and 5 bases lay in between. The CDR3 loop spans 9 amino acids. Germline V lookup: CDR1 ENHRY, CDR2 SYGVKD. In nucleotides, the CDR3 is TGTGCCATCACCGCAGAGCAGTTCTTC. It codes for CAITAEQFF.

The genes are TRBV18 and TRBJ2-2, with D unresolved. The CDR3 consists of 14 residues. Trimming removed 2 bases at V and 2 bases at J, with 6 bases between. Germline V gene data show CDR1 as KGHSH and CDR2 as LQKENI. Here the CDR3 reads CASSPYLNTGELFF. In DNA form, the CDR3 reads TGTGCCAGCTCACCATATCTAAACACCGGGGAGCTGTTTTTT.

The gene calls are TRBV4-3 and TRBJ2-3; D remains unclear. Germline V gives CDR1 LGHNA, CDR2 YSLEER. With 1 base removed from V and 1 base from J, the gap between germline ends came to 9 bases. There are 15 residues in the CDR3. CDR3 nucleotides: TGCGCCAGCAGCCAAGCGGTCACCGGCACAGATACGCAGTATTTT. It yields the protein CASSQAVTGTDTQYF.

As DNA, the CDR3 is TGCAGTGCTAGTAGGCGGCAACTACGGACCAATGAGCAGTTCTTC. Translating it yields CSASRRQLRTNEQFF. The rearrangement joins TRBV20-1 to TRBJ2-1, with no clear D. Germline V gene lookup returns CDR1 DFQATT and CDR2 SNEGSKA (reference sequence). V was cut by 3 bases and J by 6 bases, with 18 bases left in between. The CDR3 is 15 residues long.

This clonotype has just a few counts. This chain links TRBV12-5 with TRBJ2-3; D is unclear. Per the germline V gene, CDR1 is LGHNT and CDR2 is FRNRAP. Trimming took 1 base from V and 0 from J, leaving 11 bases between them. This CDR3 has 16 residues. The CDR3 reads CASGLDTNPSTDTQYF. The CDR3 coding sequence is TGTGCTAGTGGTTTGGACACAAACCCTAGCACAGATACGCAGTATTTT.

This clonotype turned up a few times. CDR3 residues: CASSFRDLNQPQHF. The CDR3 region has the DNA TGTGCCAGCAGCTTCCGGGACCTAAATCAGCCCCAGCATTTT. The chain couples TRBV12-3 or TRBV12-4 to TRBJ1-5; a possible D gene is TRBD1 (5 bases). Deletions cut 6 bases from V and 4 bases from J, with 13 bases between. The CDR3 extends over 14 amino acids.

In DNA form, the CDR3 reads TGTGCCACCAGTGATTTTGGGACCGACAATGAGCAGTTCTTC. This gives the protein CATSDFGTDNEQFF. J is TRBJ2-1 and V is TRBV24-1; the D gene could be TRBD1 or TRBD2 (5 bases each). The germline V and J ends were trimmed by 1 base and 5 bases, with 8 bases remaining between them. Per germline, CDR1 KGHDR and CDR2 SFDVKD. This CDR3 has 14 amino acids.

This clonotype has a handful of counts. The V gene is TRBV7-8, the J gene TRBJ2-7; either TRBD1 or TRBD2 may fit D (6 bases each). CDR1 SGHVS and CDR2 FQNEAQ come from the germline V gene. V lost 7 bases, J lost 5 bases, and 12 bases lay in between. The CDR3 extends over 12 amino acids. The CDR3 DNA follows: TGTGCCAGCACAGAAGGGGGGAACGAGCAGTACTTC. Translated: CASTEGGNEQYF.

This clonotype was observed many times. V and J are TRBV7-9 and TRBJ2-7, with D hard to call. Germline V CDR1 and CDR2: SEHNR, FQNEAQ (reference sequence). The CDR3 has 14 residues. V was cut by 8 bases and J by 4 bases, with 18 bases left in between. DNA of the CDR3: TGTGCCAGCGGCTCCTTCAAGGAAGGATACGAGCAGTACTTC. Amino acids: CASGSFKEGYEQYF.

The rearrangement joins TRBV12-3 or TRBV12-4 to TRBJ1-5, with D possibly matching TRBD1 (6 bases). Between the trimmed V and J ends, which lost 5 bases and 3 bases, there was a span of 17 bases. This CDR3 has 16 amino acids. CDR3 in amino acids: CASSARQGSINQPQHF. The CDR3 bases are TGTGCCAGCAGTGCCCGGCAGGGGTCCATCAATCAGCCCCAGCATTTT.

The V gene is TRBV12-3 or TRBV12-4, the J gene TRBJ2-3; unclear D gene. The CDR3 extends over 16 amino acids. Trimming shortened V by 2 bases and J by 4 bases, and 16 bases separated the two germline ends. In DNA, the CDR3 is TGTGCCAGCAGTTTACTCGTCTCCCCATCAGCAGATACGCAGTATTTT. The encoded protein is CASSLLVSPSADTQYF.

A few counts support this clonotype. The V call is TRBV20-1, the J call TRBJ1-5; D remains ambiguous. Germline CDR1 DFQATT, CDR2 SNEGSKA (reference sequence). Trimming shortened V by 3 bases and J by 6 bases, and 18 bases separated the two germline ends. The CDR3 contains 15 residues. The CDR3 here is CSARNSEAPVQPQHF. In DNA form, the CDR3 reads TGCAGTGCTAGGAACTCCGAGGCCCCCGTTCAGCCCCAGCATTTT.

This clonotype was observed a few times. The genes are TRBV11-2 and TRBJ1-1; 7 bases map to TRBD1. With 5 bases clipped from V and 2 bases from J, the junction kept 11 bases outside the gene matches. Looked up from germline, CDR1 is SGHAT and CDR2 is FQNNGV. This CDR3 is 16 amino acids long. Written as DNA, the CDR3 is TGTGCCAGCAGCCCTTCTGGGACAGAAATTAACACTGAAGCTTTCTTT. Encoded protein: CASSPSGTEINTEAFF.

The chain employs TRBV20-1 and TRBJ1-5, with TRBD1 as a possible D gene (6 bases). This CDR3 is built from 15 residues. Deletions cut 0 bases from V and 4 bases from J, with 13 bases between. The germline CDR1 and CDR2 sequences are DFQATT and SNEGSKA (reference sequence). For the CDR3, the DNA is TGCAGTGCTAGAGATCATCACAGGGAGAATCAGCCCCAGCATTTT. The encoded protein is CSARDHHRENQPQHF.

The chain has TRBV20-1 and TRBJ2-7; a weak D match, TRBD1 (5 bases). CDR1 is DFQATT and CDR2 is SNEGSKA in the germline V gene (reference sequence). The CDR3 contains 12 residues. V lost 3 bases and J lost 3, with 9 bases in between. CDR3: CSASLGVYEQYF. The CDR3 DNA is TGCAGTGCTAGCCTAGGGGTCTACGAGCAGTACTTC.

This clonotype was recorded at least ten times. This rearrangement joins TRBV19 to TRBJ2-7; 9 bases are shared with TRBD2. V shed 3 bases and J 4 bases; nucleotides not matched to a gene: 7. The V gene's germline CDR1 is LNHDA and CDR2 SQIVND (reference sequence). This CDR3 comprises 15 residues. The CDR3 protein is CASSIRGGRVYEQYF. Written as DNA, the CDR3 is TGTGCCAGTAGTATCCGTGGCGGGAGGGTTTACGAGCAGTACTTC.

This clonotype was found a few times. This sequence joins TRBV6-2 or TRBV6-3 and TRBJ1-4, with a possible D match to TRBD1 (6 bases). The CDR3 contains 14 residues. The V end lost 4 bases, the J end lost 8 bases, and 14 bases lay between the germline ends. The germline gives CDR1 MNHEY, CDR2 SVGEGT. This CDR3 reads CASSFRGASEKLFF. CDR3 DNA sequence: TGTGCCAGCAGTTTCCGGGGGGCATCGGAAAAACTGTTTTTT.